Described below is a single T cell receptor (beta chain) sequence and its context. What antigen it recognizes has not been identified. Per-base quality was not reported, and no clone a single base away is much larger than it. The sample originates from a study of siplizumab effects on memory and regulatory T cells (dated by TCRdb to the late 2010s). Broadly, across the study: The study examined how the anti-CD2 antibody siplizumab affects alloreactive T-cell subsets in allogeneic mixed lymphocyte reactions built from human PBMCs. The paper's findings and limits, for the study overall: Greater diversity appeared to be present in unstimulated naive T cells than in memory T cells, and a substantial contribution to the alloresponse seemed to be made by naive cells. Among mappable alloreactive CD4+ clones, an average Treg-derived fraction of 68.8% was observed with siplizumab, compared with 26.9% in control reactions. For roughly 75-95% of proliferating CD4+ or CD8+ clones, no naive or memory phenotype could be assigned. Because sequences below about 10^-5 frequency were poorly captured, only a minor fraction of alloreactive clones could be mapped to unstimulated subsets. Whether proliferating Tregs from siplizumab cultures actually had suppressive function was not functionally confirmed. The cumulative frequency of alloreactive sequences that could be traced back to unstimulated CD4+ memory T cells was significantly reduced by siplizumab.

Trimming leaves V shorter by 2 bases and J shorter by 7 bases, with the junction holding 6 bases beyond the gene matches. From cysteine to phenylalanine, the CDR3 is 15 amino acids long. The read is trimmed to its CDR3 DNA, 45 bases read in frame from base 1. CDR1 and CDR2, looked up from the germline V gene, are MGHRA and YSYEKL. Additional sequencing covered unstimulated subsets from a few donor pairs, namely CD8+ effector memory, CD4+ naive, CD8+ TEMRA, CD4+ memory and CD8+ naive. Sorted unstimulated T cells and proliferating T cells recovered from mixed lymphocyte reactions underwent TCRbeta CDR3 sequencing. Fresh whole blood from around 11 HLA-typed healthy donors was used to isolate PBMCs. Receptors were amplified or captured by the immunoSEQ multiplex PCR assay. Roughly 10^5 TCR templates per sample were assayed on the deep sequencing platform. Genomic DNA extracted from sorted T cells was used for TCRbeta CDR3 sequencing. The study's own analysis went as follows. The R programming language was used for the clonal analysis of the TCRbeta CDR3 data. Alloreactive CD4+ and CD8+ clones were defined by comparing unstimulated samples with post-reaction CFSE-low samples. By matching sequences to the repertoires of sorted unstimulated Treg and non-Treg cells, each alloreactive CD4+ clone was assigned a regulatory or non-regulatory origin. In its TCRdb copy, this immuneACCESS table keeps in-frame sequences only and misses some clones. Where compared with another copy, unresolved V genes explain less than half of these, and the others have no known cause. V and J calls and clone size are given by that table; D and trimming were obtained from the DNA. The sample includes fewer than 30,000 clones, with 84% observed a single time. About 25% of the sample belongs to the ten largest clones.

The sample taken for sequencing was memory CD4+ T cells sorted from blood. The cell subset or site label of this sample denotes: unstimulated CD4+ memory T cells. The chain couples TRBV4-1 to TRBJ2-1; a stretch of 9 junction bases matches TRBD2. The TCR was taken from a human donor in good health. The CDR3 reads CASSQRAGGQNEQFF. The nucleotide sequence is TGCGCCAGCAGCCAACGCGCGGGGGGGCAGAATGAGCAGTTCTTC.